The 17 T cell receptor beta chains below were found in one sample sequenced in a study of cytomegalovirus exposure and HLA in healthy donors. The PCR ran on 60 Vbeta and 13 Jbeta primers. Clones were read by immunoSEQ multiplex PCR, and TCRdb kept only the in-frame ones, dropping some. The sample lists about 190,000 clones; around 84% were seen once. The sequenced sample was PBMCs. These receptors were taken from a middle-aged man in good health and CMV-seropositive.

The sample holds one count of this clone. The chain is built from TRBV27 and TRBJ2-1; 8 bases are a match to TRBD2. This CDR3 comprises 13 residues. V was clipped by 7 bases and J by 7 bases; unmatched bases: 6. Germline CDR1 is MNHEY and CDR2 is SMNVEV (reference sequence). The CDR3 DNA sequence: TGTGCCAGCAATGCAGCGGGAGTTAATGAGCAGTTCTTC. Translated, it gives CASNAAGVNEQFF.

This clone was seen a handful of times. V and J are TRBV30 and TRBJ2-3; 10 bases agree with TRBD1. This CDR3 is built from 15 residues. J gave up 3 bases and V 2 bases, and 5 bases lay outside the gene matches. Looked up from germline, CDR1 is GTSNPN and CDR2 is SVGIG (reference sequence). The CDR3 nucleotides are TGTGCCTGGAGTCCGGGACAGGGGAGGACAGATACGCAGTATTTT. The encoded protein is CAWSPGQGRTDTQYF.

The chain combines TRBV19 with TRBJ2-5, with 12 nucleotides matching TRBD2. Germline V gene lookup returns CDR1 LNHDA and CDR2 SQIVND (reference sequence). The junction had 9 bases not matched to a gene; V was cut back by 6 bases and J by 7 bases. CDR3 length: 15 residues. This chain's CDR3 is CASSPGTSGLGTQYF. The CDR3 DNA follows: TGTGCCAGTAGCCCAGGGACTAGCGGGCTAGGGACCCAGTACTTC.

The sample holds a few counts of this clone. The gene calls are TRBV13 and TRBJ2-2; a possible D gene is TRBD1 (6 bases). The V end was cut by 5 bases, the J end by 8 bases, with 9 bases between. Germline CDR1 is PRHDT and CDR2 is FYEKMQ (reference sequence). The CDR3 contains 12 residues. Here the CDR3 DNA reads TGTGCCAGCAGCCTCAGGGGAGGGGAGCTGTTTTTT. It codes for CASSLRGGELFF. The full variable domain, rest sourced from reference TRBV13 and TRBJ2-2, is AAGVIQSPRHLIKEKRETATLKCYPIPRHDTVYWYQQGPGQDPQFLISFYEKMQSDKGSIPDRFSAQQFSDYHSELNMSSLELGDSALYFCASSLRGGELFFGEGSRLTVL.

This clone came up once. J is TRBJ1-5 and V is TRBV2; perhaps TRBD1 as D (6 bases). CDR1 is SNHLY and CDR2 is FYNNEI in the germline V gene. V was clipped by 6 bases and J by 0 bases, with 12 bases between them. CDR3 size: 15 residues. CDR3 residues: CASRTGAYSNQPQHF. In DNA, the CDR3 is TGTGCCAGCAGGACAGGAGCATATAGCAATCAGCCCCAGCATTTT.

Concerning this clone: The CDR3 does not end in the conserved phenylalanine or tryptophan, so this is likely a read error. This chain joins TRBV30 and TRBJ1-6; 8 positions agree with TRBD1. The CDR3 length is 18 residues. The ends lost 4 bases at V and 0 bases at J; junction bases unmatched: 11. Germline CDR1 is GTSNPN and CDR2 is SVGIG (reference sequence). CDR3 in amino acids: CAWTRRTGKSSYNSPLHS. CDR3 coding DNA: TGTGCCTGGACCCGACGGACAGGGAAGAGCTCCTATAATTCACCCCTCCACTCT.

DNA of the CDR3: TGTGCCACCAGCATCCTAGCGGGAGGGAGCTCCTACAATGAGCAGTTCTTC. Amino acids: CATSILAGGSSYNEQFF. This sequence joins TRBV15 and TRBJ2-1, with 12 bases identical to TRBD2. Germline trimming cut 4 bases from V and 0 bases from J; bases unmatched to any gene: 4. Germline loops: CDR1 LNHNV, CDR2 YYDKDF (reference sequence). The CDR3 contains 17 residues.

The chain couples TRBV10-3 to TRBJ1-2; 9 nucleotides line up with TRBD1. Losses at the gene ends were 3 bases for V and 4 bases for J; bases not matched to a gene: 9. Germline V lookup: CDR1 ENHRY, CDR2 SYGVKD. This CDR3 spans 16 amino acids. The CDR3 sequence: CAISESQLGQGYGYTF. The DNA of the CDR3 is TGTGCCATCAGTGAATCACAATTGGGACAGGGCTATGGCTACACCTTC.

V and J are TRBV7-9 and TRBJ2-3; TRBD1 matches 10 bases. Germline lookup yields CDR1 SEHNR and CDR2 FQNEAQ (reference sequence). V shed 6 bases and J 7 bases; nucleotides not matched to a gene: 10. The CDR3 is 15 residues long. CDR3 in amino acids: CASSNSDRGTNTQYF. For the CDR3, the DNA is TGTGCCAGCAGTAATTCGGACAGGGGGACGAATACGCAGTATTTT.

This chain joins TRBV9 and TRBJ2-4; TRBD1 matches at 7 bases. The CDR3 covers 15 residues. Germline V CDR1 and CDR2: SGDLS, YYNGEE. J was trimmed by 8 bases and V by 0 bases; bases with no gene match: 8. CDR3 sequence (DNA): TGTGCCAGCAGCGTAGATGGCTACACAGGGGACATTCAGTACTTC. It specifies CASSVDGYTGDIQYF. Variable domain in full (rest from reference TRBV9 and TRBJ2-4): DSGVTQTPKHLITATGQRVTLRCSPRSGDLSVYWYQQSLDQGLQFLIQYYNGEERAKGNILERFSAQQFPDLHSELNLSSLELGDSALYFCASSVDGYTGDIQYFGAGTRLSVL.

The chain carries TRBV7-2 and TRBJ1-1; weak D call: TRBD1 (5 bases). The CDR3 is 14 amino acids. V was clipped by 7 bases and J by 12 bases, with 24 bases between them. Germline V gene sequence: CDR1 SGHTA, CDR2 FQGNSA. DNA of the CDR3: TGTGCCAGCACCCAGGGCCCATGGGGCAGTTGGACTTTCTTT. As protein: CASTQGPWGSWTFF.

V is TRBV10-1 and J is TRBJ1-6; no firm D call. This CDR3 contains 12 residues. CDR1 is WNHNN and CDR2 is SYGVQD in the germline V gene (reference sequence). V dropped 3 bases and J dropped 9 bases, with 6 bases sitting between them. CDR3 in DNA: TGCGCCAGCAGTGAAGGGAGTTCACCCCTCCACTTT. Protein sequence: CASSEGSSPLHF.

This rearrangement joins TRBV5-5 to TRBJ1-1, with 11 bases identical to TRBD1. This CDR3 spans 19 amino acids. Looked up from germline, CDR1 is SGHKS and CDR2 is YYEKEE (reference sequence). Trimming at V came to 0 bases and at J to 1 base, leaving 11 bases not matched to a gene. The DNA for the CDR3 is TGTGCCAGCAGCTTGGCTCTTATAGGACAGGGGGCCAAGAACACTGAAGCTTTCTTT. It yields the protein CASSLALIGQGAKNTEAFF.

Turning to this clone: Other nucleotide sequences in the sample specify the same CDR3. The chain links TRBV7-6 to TRBJ2-5, with a weak D call TRBD2 (5 bases). The CDR3 runs to 14 residues. V lost 5 bases and J lost 2, with 12 bases in between. Looked up from germline, CDR1 is SGHVS and CDR2 is FNYEAQ. The CDR3 DNA follows: TGTGCCAGCAGCCCCCCCGGGGTTCAAGAGACCCAGTACTTC. Translation: CASSPPGVQETQYF.

The gene calls are TRBV7-3 and TRBJ2-7; TRBD1 aligns across 8 bases. This CDR3 contains 15 residues. Germline lookup yields CDR1 SGHTA and CDR2 FQGTGA. The V gene end was trimmed by 7 bases and the J gene end by 5 bases; junction bases not matched to a gene: 13. The CDR3 coding sequence is TGTGCCAGCACTTCGCCGTGGGACAGGACGGACGAGCAGTACTTC. Its translation: CASTSPWDRTDEQYF.

This sequence joins TRBV27 and TRBJ1-3; TRBD1 matches 7 bases. With V trimmed by 8 bases and J by 9 bases, 13 bases remained unmatched. The CDR3 is made up of 14 amino acids. Germline loops: CDR1 MNHEY, CDR2 SMNVEV (reference sequence). CDR3 in amino acids: CASPTGSGRGTIYF. CDR3 bases: TGTGCCAGCCCGACAGGGAGTGGCCGCGGCACCATATATTTT.

The chain uses TRBV4-1 and TRBJ2-5; D is possibly TRBD2 (6 bases). Matching the DNA end better, TRBJ2-7 makes the J call doubtful. The germline V gene has CDR1 MGHRA and CDR2 YSYEKL. This CDR3 is 17 amino acids long. The CDR3 nucleotides are TGCGCCAGCAGCCAAGTAGGAGGGATGGGAGTCTCCTACGAGCAGTACTTC. Its protein is CASSQVGGMGVSYEQYF.